This T cell receptor beta chain is from a study of blood T cell repertoires in COVID-19. Trimming shortened V by 4 bases and J by 3 bases, and 18 bases separated the two germline ends. The CDR3 covers 16 residues. The germline V gene encodes CDR1 SNHLY and CDR2 FYNNEI. In the original processing: By means of reference gene primer amplification, nucleated cell counts were estimated. The protocol was immunoSEQ multiplex PCR, while the TCRdb copy is restricted to in-frame clones and leaves out a portion. The V and J calls and clone size were taken over from that table, and D and trimming were inferred from the DNA. Among hundreds of thousands of clones listed, just over 85% were seen once.

This TCR came from a woman in her 30s with active or convalescent COVID-19. Sequencing used peripheral blood. The rearrangement joins TRBV2 to TRBJ1-1; D ambiguous. CDR3 residues: CASSAGPHTGDTEAFF. CDR3 coding DNA: TGTGCCAGCAGTGCCGGACCGCATACCGGGGACACTGAAGCTTTCTTT. Variable domain in full (rest from reference TRBV2 and TRBJ1-1): EPEVTQTPSHQVTQMGQEVILRCVPISNHLYFYWYRQILGQKVEFLVSFYNNEISEKSEIFDDQFSVERPDGSNFTLKIRSTKLEDSAMYFCASSAGPHTGDTEAFFGQGTRLTVV.